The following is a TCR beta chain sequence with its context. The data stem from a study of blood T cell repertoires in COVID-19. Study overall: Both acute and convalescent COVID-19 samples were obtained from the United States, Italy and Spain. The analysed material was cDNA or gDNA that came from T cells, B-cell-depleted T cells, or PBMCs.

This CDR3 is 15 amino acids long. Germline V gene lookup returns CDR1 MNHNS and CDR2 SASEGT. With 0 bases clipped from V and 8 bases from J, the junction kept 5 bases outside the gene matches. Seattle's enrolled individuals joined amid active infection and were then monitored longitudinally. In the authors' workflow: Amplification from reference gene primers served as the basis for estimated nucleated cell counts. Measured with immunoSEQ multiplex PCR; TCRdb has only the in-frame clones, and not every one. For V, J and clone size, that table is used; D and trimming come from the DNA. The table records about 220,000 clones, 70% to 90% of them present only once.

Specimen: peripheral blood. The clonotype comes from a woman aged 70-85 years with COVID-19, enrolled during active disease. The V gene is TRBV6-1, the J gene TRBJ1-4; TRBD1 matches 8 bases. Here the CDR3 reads CASSEATGVGEKLFF. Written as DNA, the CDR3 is TGTGCCAGCAGTGAAGCGACAGGGGTGGGGGAAAAACTGTTTTTT.